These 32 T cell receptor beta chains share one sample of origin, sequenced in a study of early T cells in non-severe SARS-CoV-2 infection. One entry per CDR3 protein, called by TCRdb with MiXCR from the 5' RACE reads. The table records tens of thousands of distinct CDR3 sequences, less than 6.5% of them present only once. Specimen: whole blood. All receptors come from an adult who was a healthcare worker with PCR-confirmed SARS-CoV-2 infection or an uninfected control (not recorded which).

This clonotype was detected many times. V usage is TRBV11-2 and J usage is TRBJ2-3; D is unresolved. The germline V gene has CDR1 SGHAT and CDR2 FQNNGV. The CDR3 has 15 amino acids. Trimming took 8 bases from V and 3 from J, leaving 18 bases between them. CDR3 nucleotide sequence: TGTGCCAGCCGTTTATATGGGTCACGTACAGATACGCAGTATTTT. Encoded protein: CASRLYGSRTDTQYF.

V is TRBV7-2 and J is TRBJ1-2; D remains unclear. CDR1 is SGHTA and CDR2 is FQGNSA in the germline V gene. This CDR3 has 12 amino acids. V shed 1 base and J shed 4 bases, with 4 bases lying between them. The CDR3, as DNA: TGTGCCAGCAGCTTAGGCGGCTATGGCTACACCTTC. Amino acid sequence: CASSLGGYGYTF.

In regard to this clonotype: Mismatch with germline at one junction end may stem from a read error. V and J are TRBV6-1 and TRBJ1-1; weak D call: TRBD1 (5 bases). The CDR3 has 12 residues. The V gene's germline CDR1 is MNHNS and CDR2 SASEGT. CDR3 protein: CASSSQGFEVFF. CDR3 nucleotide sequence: TGTGCCAGCAGTTCGCAGGGATTTGAAGTTTTCTTT.

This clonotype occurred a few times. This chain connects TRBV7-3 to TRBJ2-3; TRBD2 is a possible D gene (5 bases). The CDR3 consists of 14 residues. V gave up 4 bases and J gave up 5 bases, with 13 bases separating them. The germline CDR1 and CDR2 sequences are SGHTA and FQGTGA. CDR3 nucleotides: TGTGCCAGCAGCTCGGGGTCGATAGAAGATACGCAGTATTTT. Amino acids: CASSSGSIEDTQYF.

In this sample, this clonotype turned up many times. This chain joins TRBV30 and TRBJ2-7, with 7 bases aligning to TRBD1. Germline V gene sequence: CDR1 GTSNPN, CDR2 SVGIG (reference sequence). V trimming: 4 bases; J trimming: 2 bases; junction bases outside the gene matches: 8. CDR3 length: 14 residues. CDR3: CAWTRGTATYEQYF. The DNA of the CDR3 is TGTGCCTGGACAAGGGGGACAGCAACCTACGAGCAGTACTTC.

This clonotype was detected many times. The DNA of the CDR3 is TGTGCCAGCAGTTACTCAGGGACAGGGATGAACACTGAAGCTTTCTTT. Its protein product is CASSYSGTGMNTEAFF. J is TRBJ1-1 and V is TRBV6-5, with TRBD1 matching 9 bases. Trimming cost V 0 bases and J 0 bases; bases outside gene matches: 2. The CDR3 extends over 16 amino acids. Looked up from germline, CDR1 is MNHEY and CDR2 is SVGAGI.

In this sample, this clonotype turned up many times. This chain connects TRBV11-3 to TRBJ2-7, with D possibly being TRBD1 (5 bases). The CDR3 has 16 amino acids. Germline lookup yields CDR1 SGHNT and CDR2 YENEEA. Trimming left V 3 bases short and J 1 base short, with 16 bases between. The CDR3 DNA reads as TGTGCCAGCAGCTTTTCAGGGTTGGGGTGGTCCTACGAGCAGTACTTC. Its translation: CASSFSGLGWSYEQYF.

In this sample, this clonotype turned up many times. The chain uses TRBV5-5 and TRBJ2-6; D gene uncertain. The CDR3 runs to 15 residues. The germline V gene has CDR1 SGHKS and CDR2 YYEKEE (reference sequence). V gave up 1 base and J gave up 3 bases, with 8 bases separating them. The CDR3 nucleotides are TGTGCCAGCAGCTTGTCTGGGTTTGGGGCCAACGTCCTGACTTTC. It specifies CASSLSGFGANVLTF.

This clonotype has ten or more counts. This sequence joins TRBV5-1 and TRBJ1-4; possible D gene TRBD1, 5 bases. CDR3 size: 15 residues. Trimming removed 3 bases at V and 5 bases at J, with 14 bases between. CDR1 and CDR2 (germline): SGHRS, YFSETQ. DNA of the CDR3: TGCGCCAGCAGCTCCAGAGGGACGGAAAATGAAAAACTGTTTTTT. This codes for CASSSRGTENEKLFF.

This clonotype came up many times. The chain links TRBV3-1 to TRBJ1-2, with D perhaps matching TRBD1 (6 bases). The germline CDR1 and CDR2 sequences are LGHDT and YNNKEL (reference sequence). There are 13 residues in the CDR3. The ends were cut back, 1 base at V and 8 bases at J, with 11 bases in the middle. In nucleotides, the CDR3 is TGTGCCAGCAGCCAAGTACAGGGACGCGGCTACACCTTC. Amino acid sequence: CASSQVQGRGYTF.

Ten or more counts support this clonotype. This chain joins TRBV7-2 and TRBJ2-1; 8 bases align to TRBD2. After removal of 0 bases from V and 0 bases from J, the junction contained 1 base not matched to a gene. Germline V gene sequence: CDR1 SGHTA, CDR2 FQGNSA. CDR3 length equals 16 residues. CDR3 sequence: CASSLASGASYNEQFF. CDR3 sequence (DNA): TGTGCCAGCAGCTTAGCTAGCGGGGCCTCCTACAATGAGCAGTTCTTC.

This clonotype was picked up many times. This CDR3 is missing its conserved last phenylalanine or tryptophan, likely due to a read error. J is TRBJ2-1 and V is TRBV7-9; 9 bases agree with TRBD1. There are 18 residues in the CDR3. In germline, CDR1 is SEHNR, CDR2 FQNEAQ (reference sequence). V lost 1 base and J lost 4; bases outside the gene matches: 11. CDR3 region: CASSLGLSQGAYYNEQFL. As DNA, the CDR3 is TGTGCCAGCAGCTTAGGCCTGTCACAGGGGGCGTATTACAATGAGCAGTTCTTG.

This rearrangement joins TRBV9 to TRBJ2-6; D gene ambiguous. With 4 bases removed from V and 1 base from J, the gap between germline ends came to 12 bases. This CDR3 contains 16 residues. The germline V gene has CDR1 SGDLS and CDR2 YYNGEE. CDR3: CASSPSLASGANVLTF. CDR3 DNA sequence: TGTGCCAGCAGCCCCAGTCTGGCGTCTGGGGCCAACGTCCTGACTTTC.

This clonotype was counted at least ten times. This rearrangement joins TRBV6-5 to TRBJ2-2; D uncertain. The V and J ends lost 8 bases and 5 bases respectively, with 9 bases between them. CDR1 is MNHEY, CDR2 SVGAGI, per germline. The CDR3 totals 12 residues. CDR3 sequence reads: CASESHTGELFF. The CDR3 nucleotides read TGTGCCAGCGAATCTCATACCGGGGAGCTGTTTTTT.

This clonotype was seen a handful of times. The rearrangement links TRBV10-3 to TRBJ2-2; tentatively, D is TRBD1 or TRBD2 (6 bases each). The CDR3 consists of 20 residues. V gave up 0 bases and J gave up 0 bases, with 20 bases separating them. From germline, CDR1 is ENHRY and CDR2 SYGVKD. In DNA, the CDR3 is TGTGCCATCAGTGAGTCGACGGTTGAGGGGGGCCTGTCGAACACCGGGGAGCTGTTTTTT. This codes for CAISESTVEGGLSNTGELFF.

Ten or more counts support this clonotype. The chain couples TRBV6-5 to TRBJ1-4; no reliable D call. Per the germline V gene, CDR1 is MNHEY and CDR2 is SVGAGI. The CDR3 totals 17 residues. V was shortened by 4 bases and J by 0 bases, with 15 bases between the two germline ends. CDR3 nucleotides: TGTGCCAGCAGTTCACACCTCGTAGGAGCAACTAATGAAAAACTGTTTTTT. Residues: CASSSHLVGATNEKLFF.

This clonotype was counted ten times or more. CDR3 sequence: CASSLAGGPYEQYF. The CDR3 DNA reads as TGTGCCAGCAGCTTAGCTGGGGGGCCCTACGAGCAGTACTTC. The chain employs TRBV7-9 and TRBJ2-7, with D tentatively TRBD1 or TRBD2 (6 bases each). CDR1 SEHNR and CDR2 FQNEAQ come from the germline V gene (reference sequence). The CDR3 contains 14 residues. Trimming stripped 0 bases from V and 2 bases from J, with 8 bases between.

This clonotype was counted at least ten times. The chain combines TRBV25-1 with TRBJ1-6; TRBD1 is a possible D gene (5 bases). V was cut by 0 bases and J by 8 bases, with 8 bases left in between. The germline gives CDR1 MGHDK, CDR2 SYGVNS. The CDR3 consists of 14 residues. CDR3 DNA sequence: TGTGCCAGCAGTGAATACCCCAGGGATTCACCCCTCCACTTT. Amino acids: CASSEYPRDSPLHF.

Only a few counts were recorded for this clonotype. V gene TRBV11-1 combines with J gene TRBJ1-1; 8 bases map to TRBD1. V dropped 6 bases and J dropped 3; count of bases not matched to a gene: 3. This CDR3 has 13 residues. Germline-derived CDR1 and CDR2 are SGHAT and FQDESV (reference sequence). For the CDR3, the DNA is TGTGCCAGCAGTGGACAGGGTGACACTGAAGCTTTCTTT. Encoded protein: CASSGQGDTEAFF.

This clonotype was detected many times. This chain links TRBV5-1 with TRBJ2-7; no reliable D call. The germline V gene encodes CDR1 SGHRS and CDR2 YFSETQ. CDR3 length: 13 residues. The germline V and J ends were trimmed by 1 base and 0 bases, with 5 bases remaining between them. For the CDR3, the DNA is TGCGCCAGCAGCTTGTTATCCTCCTACGAGCAGTACTTC. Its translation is CASSLLSSYEQYF. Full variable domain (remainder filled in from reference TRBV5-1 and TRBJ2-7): KAGVTQTPRYLIKTRGQQVTLSCSPISGHRSVSWYQQTPGQGLQFLFEYFSETQRNKGNFPGRFSGRQFSNSRSEMNVSTLELGDSALYLCASSLLSSYEQYFGPGTRLTVT.

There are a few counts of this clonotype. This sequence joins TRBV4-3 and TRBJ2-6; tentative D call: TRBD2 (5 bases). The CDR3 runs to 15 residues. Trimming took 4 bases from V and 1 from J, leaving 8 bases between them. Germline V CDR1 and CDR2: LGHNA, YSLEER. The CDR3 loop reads CASSPRGSGANVLTF. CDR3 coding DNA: TGCGCCAGCAGCCCGAGAGGGTCTGGGGCCAACGTCCTGACTTTC.

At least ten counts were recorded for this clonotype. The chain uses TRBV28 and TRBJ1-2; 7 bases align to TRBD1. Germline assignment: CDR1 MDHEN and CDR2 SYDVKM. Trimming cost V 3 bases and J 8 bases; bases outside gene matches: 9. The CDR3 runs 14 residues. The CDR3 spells CASSFPREGAGYTF. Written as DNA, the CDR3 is TGTGCCAGCAGTTTCCCACGAGAGGGGGCAGGCTACACCTTC.

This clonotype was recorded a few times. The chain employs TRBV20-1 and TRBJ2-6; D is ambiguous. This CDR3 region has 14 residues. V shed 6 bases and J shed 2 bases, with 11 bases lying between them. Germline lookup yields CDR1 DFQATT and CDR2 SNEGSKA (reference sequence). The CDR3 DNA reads TGCAGTGCGCCGGGTAACGCTGGGGCCAACGTCCTGACTTTC. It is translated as CSAPGNAGANVLTF.

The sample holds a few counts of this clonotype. CDR3 loop: CSARGAGANVYGYTF. CDR3 in DNA: TGCAGTGCTAGAGGTGCCGGGGCAAACGTCTATGGCTACACCTTC. The chain has TRBV20-1 and TRBJ1-2, with TRBD1 as a possible D gene (5 bases). Germline values: CDR1 DFQATT, CDR2 SNEGSKA (reference sequence). This CDR3 spans 15 amino acids. The V end was cut by 1 base, the J end by 4 bases, with 16 bases between.

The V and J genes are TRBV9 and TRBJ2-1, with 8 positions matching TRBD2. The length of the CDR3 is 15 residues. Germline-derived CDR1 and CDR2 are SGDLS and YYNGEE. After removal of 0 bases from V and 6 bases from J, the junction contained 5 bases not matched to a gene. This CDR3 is CASSVVGSGVNEQFF. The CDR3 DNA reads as TGTGCCAGCAGCGTAGTTGGTAGCGGGGTCAATGAGCAGTTCTTC.

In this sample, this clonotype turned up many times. The CDR3 loop reads CASSLRDKTYEQYF. In nucleotides, the CDR3 is TGCGCCAGCAGCTTGAGGGACAAGACCTACGAGCAGTACTTC. V usage is TRBV5-1 and J usage is TRBJ2-7; D is perhaps TRBD1 (6 bases). Trimming shortened V by 1 base and J by 2 bases, and 10 bases separated the two germline ends. CDR1 SGHRS and CDR2 YFSETQ come from the germline V gene. The CDR3 is 14 amino acids.

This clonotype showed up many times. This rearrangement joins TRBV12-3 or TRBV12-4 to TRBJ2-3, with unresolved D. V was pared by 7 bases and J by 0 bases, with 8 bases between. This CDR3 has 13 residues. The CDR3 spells CASTAGSTDTQYF. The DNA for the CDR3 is TGTGCCAGCACCGCCGGGAGCACAGATACGCAGTATTTT.

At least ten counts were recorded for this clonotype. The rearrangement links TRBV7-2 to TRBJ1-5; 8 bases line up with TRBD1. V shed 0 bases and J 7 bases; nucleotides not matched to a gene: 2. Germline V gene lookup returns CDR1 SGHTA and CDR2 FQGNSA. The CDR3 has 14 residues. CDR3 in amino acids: CASSLADREQPQHF. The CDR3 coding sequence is TGTGCCAGCAGCTTAGCGGACAGGGAACAGCCCCAGCATTTT.

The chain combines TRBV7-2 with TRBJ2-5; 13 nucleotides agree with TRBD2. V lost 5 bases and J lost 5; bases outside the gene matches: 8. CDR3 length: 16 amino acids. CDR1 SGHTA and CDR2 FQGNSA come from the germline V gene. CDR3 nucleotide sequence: TGTGCCAGCAGCCTCGGACTAGCGGGAGCAAGGGAGACCCAGTACTTC. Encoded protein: CASSLGLAGARETQYF. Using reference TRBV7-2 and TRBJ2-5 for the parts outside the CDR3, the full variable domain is GAGVSQSPSNKVTEKGKDVELRCDPISGHTALYWYRQSLGQGLEFLIYFQGNSAPDKSGLPSDRFSAERTGGSVSTLTIQRTQQEDSAVYLCASSLGLAGARETQYFGPGTRLLVL.

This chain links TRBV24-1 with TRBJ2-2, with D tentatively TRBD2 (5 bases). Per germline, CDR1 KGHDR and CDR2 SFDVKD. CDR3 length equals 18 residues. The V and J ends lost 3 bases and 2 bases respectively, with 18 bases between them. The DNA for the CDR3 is TGTGCCACCAGTGATCCCGCCCGGGGAAGGAGAAACACCGGGGAGCTGTTTTTT. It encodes CATSDPARGRRNTGELFF.

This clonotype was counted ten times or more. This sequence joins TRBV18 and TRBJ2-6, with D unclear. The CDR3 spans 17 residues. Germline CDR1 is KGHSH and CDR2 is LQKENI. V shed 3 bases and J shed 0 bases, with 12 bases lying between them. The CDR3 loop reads CASSPFPGFSGANVLTF. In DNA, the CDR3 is TGTGCCAGCTCACCTTTTCCAGGATTCTCTGGGGCCAACGTCCTGACTTTC.

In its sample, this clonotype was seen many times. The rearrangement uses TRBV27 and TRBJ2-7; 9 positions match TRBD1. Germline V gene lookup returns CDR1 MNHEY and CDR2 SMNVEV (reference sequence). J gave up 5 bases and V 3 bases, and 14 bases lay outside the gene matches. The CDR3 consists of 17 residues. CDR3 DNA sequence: TGTGCCAGCAGTTTCCAGGGACAGGGTCCAAACCTCCACGAGCAGTACTTC. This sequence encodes CASSFQGQGPNLHEQYF.